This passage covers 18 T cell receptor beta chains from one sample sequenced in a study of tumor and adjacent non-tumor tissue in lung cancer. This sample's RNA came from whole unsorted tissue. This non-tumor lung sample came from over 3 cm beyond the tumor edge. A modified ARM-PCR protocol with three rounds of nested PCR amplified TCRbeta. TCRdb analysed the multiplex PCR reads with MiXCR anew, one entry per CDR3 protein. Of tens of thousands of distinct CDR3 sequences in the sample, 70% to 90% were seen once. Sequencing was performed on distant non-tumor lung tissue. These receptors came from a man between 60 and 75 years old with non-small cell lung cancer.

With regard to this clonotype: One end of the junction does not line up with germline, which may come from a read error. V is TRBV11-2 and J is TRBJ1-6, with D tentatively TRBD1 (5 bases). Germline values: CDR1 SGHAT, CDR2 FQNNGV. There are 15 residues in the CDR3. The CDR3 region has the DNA TGTTCCAGCAGCTTAGGAGGGGACTATAATTCACCCCTCCAGTTT. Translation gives CSSSLGGDYNSPLQF.

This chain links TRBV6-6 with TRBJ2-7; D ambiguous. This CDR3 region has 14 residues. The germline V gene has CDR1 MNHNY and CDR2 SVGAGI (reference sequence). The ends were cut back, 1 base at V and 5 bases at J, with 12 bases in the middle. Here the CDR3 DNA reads TGTGCCAGCAGTTACTTGACGGATGAGAACGAGCAGTACTTC. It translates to CASSYLTDENEQYF.

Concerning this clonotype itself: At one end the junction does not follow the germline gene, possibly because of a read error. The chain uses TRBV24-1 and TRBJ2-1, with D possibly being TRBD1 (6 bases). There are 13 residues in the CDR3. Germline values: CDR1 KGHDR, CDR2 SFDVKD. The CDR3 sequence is CATSDRTAFEVVF. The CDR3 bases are TGTGCCACTAGTGACCGGACAGCGTTTGAGGTAGTTTTC.

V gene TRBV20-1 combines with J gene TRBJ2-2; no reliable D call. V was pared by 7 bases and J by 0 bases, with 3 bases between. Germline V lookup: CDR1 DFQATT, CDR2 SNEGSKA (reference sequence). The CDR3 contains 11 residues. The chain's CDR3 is CSVPNTGELFF. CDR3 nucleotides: TGCAGTGTTCCGAACACCGGGGAGCTGTTTTTT.

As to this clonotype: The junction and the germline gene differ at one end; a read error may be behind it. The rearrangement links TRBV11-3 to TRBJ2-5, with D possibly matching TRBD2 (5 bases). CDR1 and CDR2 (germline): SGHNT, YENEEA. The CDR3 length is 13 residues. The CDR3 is CASSLTGEETHYF. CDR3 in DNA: TGTGCCAGCAGCCTTACCGGGGAAGAGACCCATTACTTT.

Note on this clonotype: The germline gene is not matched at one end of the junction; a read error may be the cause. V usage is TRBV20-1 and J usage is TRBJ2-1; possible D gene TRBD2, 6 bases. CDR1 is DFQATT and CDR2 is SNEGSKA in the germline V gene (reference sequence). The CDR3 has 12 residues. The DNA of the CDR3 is TGCAGTGTAACTAACGGGAGTAATGAGCAGCTCTTC. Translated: CSVTNGSNEQLF.

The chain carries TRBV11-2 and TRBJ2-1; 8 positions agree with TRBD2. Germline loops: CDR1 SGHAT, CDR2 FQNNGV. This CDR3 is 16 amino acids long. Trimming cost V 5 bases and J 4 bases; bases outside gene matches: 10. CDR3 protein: CASSGERERGYNEQFF. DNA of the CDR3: TGTGCCAGCAGCGGGGAGCGGGAGCGGGGATACAATGAGCAGTTCTTC.

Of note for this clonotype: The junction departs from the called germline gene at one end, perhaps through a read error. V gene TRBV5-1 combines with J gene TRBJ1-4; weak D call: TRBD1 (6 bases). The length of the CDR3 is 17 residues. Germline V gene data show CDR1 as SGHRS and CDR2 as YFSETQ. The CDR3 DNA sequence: TGCGCCGGCAGCTTGGATTCCGGGAAAGGGGGAGGTGAAAAACTGTTTTTT. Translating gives CAGSLDSGKGGGEKLFF.

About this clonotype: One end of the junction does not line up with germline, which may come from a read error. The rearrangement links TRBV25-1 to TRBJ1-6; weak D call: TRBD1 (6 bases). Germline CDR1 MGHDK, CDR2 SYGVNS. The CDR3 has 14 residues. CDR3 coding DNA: TGTGCCAACAGTCCTCAGGGGCGAACTTCACCCCTCCACTTT. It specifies CANSPQGRTSPLHF.

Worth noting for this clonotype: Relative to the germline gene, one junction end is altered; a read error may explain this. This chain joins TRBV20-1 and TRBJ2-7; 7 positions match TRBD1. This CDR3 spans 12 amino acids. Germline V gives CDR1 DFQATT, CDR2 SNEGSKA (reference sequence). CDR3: CSVRDNRGEQYF. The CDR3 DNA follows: TGCAGTGTTAGAGATAACAGGGGCGAGCAGTACTTC.

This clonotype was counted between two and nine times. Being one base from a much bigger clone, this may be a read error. CDR3 bases: TGTGCTAGTGGTGTGGACACAAGCGGAGGGGTCTACGAGCAGTACTTC. Residues: CASGVDTSGGVYEQYF. This chain links TRBV12-5 with TRBJ2-7, with D maybe TRBD2 (6 bases). CDR3 length: 16 residues. CDR1 LGHNT and CDR2 FRNRAP come from the germline V gene. V was shortened by 5 bases and J by 3 bases, with 20 bases between the two germline ends.

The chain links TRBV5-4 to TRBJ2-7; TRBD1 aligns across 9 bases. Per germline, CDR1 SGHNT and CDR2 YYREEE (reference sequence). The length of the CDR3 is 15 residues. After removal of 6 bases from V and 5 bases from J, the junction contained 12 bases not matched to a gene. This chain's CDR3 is CASNRKQGATNEQYF. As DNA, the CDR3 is TGTGCCAGCAACCGTAAACAGGGGGCGACCAACGAGCAGTACTTC.

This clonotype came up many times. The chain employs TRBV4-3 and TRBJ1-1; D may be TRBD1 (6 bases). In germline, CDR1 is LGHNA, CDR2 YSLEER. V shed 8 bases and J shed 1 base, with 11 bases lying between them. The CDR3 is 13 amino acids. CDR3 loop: CASGTGSNTEAFF. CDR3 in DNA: TGCGCCAGCGGTACAGGGTCGAACACTGAAGCTTTCTTT.

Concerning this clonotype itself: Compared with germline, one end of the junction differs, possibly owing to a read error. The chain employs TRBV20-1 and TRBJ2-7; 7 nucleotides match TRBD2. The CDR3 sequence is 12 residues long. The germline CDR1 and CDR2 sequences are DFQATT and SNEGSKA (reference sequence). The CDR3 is CSVMIRDYEHYF. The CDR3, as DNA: TGTAGTGTTATGATACGGGACTACGAGCATTACTTC.

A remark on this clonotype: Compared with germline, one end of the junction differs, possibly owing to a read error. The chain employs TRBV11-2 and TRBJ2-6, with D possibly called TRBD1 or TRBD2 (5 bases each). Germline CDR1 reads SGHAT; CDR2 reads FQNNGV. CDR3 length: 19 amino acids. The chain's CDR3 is CASSLVPNDRPSGTNVLSF. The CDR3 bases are TGTGCCAGCAGCTTAGTTCCAAATGACAGACCCTCTGGGACCAACGTCCTGAGTTTC. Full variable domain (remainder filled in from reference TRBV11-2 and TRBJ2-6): EAGVAQSPRYKIIEKRQSVAFWCNPISGHATLYWYQQILGQGPKLLIQFQNNGVVDDSQLPKDRFSAERLKGVDSTLKIQPAKLEDSAVYLCASSLVPNDRPSGTNVLSFGAGSRLTVL.

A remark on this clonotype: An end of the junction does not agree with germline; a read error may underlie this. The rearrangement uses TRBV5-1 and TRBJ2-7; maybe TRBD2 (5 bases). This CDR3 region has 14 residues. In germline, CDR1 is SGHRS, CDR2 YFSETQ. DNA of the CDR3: TGCGCCAGCATCTTGGAGGACCTTTCCTACGAACAGTACTTC. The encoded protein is CASILEDLSYEQYF.

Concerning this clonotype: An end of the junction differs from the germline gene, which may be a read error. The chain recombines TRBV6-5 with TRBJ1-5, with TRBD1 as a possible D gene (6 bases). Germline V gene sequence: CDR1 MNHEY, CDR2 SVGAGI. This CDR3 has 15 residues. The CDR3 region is CASSYVQGSNQAQHF. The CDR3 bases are TGCGCCAGCAGTTACGTACAGGGAAGCAATCAGGCCCAGCATTTT.

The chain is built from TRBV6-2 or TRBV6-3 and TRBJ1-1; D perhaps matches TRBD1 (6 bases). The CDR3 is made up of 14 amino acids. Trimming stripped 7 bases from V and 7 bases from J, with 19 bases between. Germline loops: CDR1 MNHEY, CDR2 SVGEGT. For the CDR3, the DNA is TGTGCCAGCAATATAGGGGGGCGATGGAATGAAGCTTTCTTT. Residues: CASNIGGRWNEAFF.